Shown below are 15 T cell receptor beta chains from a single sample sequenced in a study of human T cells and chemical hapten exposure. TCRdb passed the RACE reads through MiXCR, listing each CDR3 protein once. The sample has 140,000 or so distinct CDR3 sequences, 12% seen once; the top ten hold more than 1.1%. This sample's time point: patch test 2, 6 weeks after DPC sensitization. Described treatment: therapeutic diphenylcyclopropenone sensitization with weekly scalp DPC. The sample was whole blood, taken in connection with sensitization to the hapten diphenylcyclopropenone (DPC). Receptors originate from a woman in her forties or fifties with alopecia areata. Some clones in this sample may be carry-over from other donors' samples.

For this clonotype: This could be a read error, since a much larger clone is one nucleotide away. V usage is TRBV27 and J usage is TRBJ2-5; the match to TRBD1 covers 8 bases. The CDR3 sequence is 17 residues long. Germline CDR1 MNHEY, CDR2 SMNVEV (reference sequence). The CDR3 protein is CASSLSLRQGIQETLYF. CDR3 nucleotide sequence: TGTGCCAGCAGTTTATCCCTGAGACAGGGGATCCAAGAGACCCTGTACTTC.

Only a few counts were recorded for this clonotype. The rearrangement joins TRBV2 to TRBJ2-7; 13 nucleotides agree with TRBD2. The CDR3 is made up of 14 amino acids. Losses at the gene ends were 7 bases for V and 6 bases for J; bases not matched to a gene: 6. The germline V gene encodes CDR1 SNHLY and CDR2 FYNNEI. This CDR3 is CASTGTSGRGEQYF. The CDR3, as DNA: TGTGCCAGCACCGGAACTAGCGGGAGGGGCGAGCAGTACTTC.

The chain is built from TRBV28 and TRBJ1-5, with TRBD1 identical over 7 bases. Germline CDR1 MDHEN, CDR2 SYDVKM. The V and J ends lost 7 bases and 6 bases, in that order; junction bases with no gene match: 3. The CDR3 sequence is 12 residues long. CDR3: CASTPGGQPQHF. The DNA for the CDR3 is TGTGCCAGCACCCCAGGGGGTCAGCCCCAGCATTTT.

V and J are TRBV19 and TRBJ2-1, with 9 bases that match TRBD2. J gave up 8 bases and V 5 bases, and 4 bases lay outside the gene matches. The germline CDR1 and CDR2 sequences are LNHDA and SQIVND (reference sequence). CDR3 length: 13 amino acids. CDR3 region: CASSFRLADEQFF. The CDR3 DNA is TGTGCCAGTAGTTTTAGACTAGCGGATGAGCAGTTCTTC.

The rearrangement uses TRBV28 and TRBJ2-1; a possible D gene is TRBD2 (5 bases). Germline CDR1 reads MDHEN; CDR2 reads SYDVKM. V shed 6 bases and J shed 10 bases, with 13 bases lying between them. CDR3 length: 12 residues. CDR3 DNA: TGTGCCAGCAGACGTAGAGGGCGGGAGCAGTTCTTC. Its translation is CASRRRGREQFF.

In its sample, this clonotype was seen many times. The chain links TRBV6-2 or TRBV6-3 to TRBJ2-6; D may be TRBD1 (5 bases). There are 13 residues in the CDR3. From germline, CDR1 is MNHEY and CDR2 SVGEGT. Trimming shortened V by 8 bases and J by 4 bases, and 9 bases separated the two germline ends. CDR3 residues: CASLRQGANVLTF. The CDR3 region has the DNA TGTGCCAGCTTAAGACAGGGGGCCAACGTCCTGACTTTC.

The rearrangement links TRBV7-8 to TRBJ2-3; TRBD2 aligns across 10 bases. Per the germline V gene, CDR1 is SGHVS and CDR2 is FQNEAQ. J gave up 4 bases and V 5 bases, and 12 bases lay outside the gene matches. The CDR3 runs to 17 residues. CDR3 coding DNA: TGTGCCAGCAGCATGTTATTGAGCGGGAGGGGCGCAGATACGCAGTATTTT. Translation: CASSMLLSGRGADTQYF.

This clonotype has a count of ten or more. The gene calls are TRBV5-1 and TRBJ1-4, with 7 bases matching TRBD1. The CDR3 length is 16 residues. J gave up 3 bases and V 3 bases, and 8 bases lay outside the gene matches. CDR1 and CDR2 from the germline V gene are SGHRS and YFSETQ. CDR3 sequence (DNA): TGCGCCAGCAGCTGGGGCGGAGGGGGCTCTAATGAAAAACTGTTTTTT. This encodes CASSWGGGGSNEKLFF.

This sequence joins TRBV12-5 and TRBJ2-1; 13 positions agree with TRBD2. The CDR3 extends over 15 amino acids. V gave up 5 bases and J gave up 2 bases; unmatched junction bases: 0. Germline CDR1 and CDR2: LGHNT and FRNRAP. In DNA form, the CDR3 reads TGTGCTAGTGGTGGGACTAGCGGGGCCTACAATGAGCAGTTCTTC. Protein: CASGGTSGAYNEQFF. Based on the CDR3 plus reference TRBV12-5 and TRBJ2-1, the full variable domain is DARVTQTPRHKVTEMGQEVTMRCQPILGHNTVFWYRQTMMQGLELLAYFRNRAPLDDSGMPKDRFSAEMPDATLATLKIQPSEPRDSAVYFCASGGTSGAYNEQFFGPGTRLTVL.

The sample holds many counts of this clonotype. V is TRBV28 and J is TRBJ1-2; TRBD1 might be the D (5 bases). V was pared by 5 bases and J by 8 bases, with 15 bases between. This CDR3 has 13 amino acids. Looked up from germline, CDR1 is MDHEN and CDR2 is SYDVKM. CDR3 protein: CASSPPGSRGYTF. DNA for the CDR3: TGTGCCAGCAGTCCTCCAGGGTCGCGGGGCTACACCTTC.

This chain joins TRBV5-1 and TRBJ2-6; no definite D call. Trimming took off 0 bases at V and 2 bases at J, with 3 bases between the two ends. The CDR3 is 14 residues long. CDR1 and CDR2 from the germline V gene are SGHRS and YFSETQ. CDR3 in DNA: TGCGCCAGCAGCTTGGAAGCTGGGGCCAACGTCCTGACTTTC. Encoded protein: CASSLEAGANVLTF.

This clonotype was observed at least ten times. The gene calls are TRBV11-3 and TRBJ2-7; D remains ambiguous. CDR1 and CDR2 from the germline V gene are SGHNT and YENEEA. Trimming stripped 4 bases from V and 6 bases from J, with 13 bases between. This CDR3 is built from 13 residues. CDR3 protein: CASSSPFLSEQYF. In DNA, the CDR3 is TGTGCCAGCAGCTCCCCTTTCTTGAGCGAGCAGTACTTC.

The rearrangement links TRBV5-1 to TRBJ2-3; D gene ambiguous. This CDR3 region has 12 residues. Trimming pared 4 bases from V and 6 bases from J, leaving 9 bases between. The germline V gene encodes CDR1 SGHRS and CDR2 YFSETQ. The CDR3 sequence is CASSTLVDTQYF. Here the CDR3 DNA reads TGCGCCAGCAGCACGTTGGTGGATACGCAGTATTTT.

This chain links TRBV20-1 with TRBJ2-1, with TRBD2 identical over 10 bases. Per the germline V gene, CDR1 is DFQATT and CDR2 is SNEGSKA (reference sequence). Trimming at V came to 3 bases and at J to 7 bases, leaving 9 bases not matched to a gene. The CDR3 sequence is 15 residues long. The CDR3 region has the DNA TGCAGTGCTAGTTCGGCTAGCGGGAGAGGGAATGAGCAGTTCTTC. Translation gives CSASSASGRGNEQFF.

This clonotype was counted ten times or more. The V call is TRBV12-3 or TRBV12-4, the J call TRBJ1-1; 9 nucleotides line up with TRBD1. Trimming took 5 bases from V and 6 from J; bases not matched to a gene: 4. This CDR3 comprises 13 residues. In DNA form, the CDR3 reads TGTGCCAGCAGTCCGGGGACAGGGTCTGAAGCTTTCTTT. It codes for CASSPGTGSEAFF.